The source of this T cell receptor beta chain is a study of lymphopenia after photon versus proton radiotherapy (dated by TCRdb to between 2018 and 2021). In the study overall: In patients with gastrointestinal tumors who developed high-grade lymphopenia, the study compared the immunological effects of photon radiation therapy with those of proton radiation therapy. The cohort included 20 to 25 patients with gastrointestinal tumors who developed lymphopenia after receiving either photon or proton therapy. The study aimed to characterize how the two radiation modalities differ in their impact on the immune system.

As regards this clone: Its antigen has not been determined. Base qualities were left out, and no much larger clone turns up one base away.

The germline V gene gives CDR1 as SGHVS and CDR2 as FNYEAQ. The junction shows trimming of 4 bases on V and 6 bases on J, and the gene matches do not reach 7 bases of it. Spanning cysteine to phenylalanine, the CDR3 consists of 14 amino acids. Of the read, only the CDR3 DNA is kept; its 42 bases are in frame from base 1. Results the study describes overall, beyond this receptor: Once the lymphocyte count had reached its nadir, the repertoires of photon-treated patients showed oligoclonal expansion, particularly of CD8+ Temra cells, and this expansion drove the decline in diversity. Across the cohort, among patients who died, a greater drop in TCR diversity after the nadir was inversely correlated with overall survival time. The survival association was examined only in patients who died, and the authors described better survival with proton therapy as a possibility, not as a demonstrated result. During treatment, patients who received proton therapy stayed relatively stable, whereas patients who received photon therapy lost naive T cells and TCR diversity and gained effector/memory populations.

The library was made by the immunoSEQ multiplex PCR assay. Deep sequencing of rearranged TCR beta loci, alongside multiparametric flow cytometry, was used to profile T cell repertoires. The source is immuneACCESS, and TCRdb retained only in-frame sequences with V and J called. Part of the clones is not carried over; for the studies checked, unresolved V genes explain less than half of this, and the remainder is unexplained. This sample lists more than 15,000 clones; 80% to 90% were detected once. 2.9% of the sample is taken by the ten largest. The source of this sequence is a woman aged 50 to 60 with pancreatic cancer. This receptor chain uses TRBV7-6 and TRBJ2-3; 7 middle bases align to TRBD2. The sample in question was peripheral blood, obtained from a patient treated with photon-based radiotherapy. The CDR3: CASSSTSRRDTQYF. The nucleotide sequence is given as TGTGCCAGCAGCTCGACTAGCAGGAGGGATACGCAGTATTTT.